Presented here are 10 T cell receptor beta chains from one specimen sequenced in a study of circulating CD8 cells and anti-PD-1 response in melanoma. From live CD3+CD8+TCRalphabeta+ cells, four PD-1 and/or TIGIT subsets were sorted. The QIAseq Immune Repertoire TCR panel built the libraries from around 15 ng of total RNA. TCRdb reprocessed the reads with MiXCR, giving one entry per CDR3 protein. The table lists a few hundred distinct CDR3 sequences, roughly a tenth of them singletons. The sample here was CD8+ T cells from PBMCs, taken at baseline or after one month of anti-PD-1 therapy (not recorded which). The source of these receptors is a human donor with melanoma.

This clonotype ranks as large. This chain joins TRBV19 and TRBJ2-7, with 7 nucleotides matching TRBD2. This CDR3 spans 13 amino acids. With 2 bases clipped from V and 7 bases from J, the junction kept 5 bases outside the gene matches. In germline, CDR1 is LNHDA, CDR2 SQIVND (reference sequence). This chain's CDR3 is CASSIMAGEEQYF. CDR3 DNA: TGTGCCAGTAGTATAATGGCGGGGGAGGAGCAGTACTTC.

This clonotype is deemed large. V gene TRBV28 combines with J gene TRBJ1-5; TRBD1 aligns across 8 bases. The CDR3 totals 16 residues. The V segment lost 4 bases and the J segment 4 bases; nucleotides outside the gene matches: 9. Germline values: CDR1 MDHEN, CDR2 SYDVKM. Here the CDR3 reads CASSSQGVFGNQPQHF. The CDR3 DNA sequence: TGTGCCAGCAGTTCACAGGGGGTGTTTGGAAATCAGCCCCAGCATTTT.

By share, this clonotype counts as large (0.1 to 1%). V usage is TRBV6-5 and J usage is TRBJ2-7; weak D call: TRBD1 (6 bases). This CDR3 comprises 15 residues. Germline CDR1 reads MNHEY; CDR2 reads SVGAGI. V lost 0 bases and J 6 bases, leaving 15 bases between the germline ends. DNA of the CDR3: TGTGCCAGCAGTTACTCGAATTCAGGGGTGGGCGAGCAGTACTTC. It encodes CASSYSNSGVGEQYF.

By sample fraction, this clonotype is medium-sized. At one boundary the junction diverges from the germline segment, which might be a read error. The chain joins TRBV28 to TRBJ2-3; D remains ambiguous. Per germline, CDR1 MDHEN and CDR2 SYDVKM. There are 13 residues in the CDR3. DNA for the CDR3: TGTGCCAGCAGTTTTCACAGATCAGATACTCAGTATTTT. It specifies CASSFHRSDTQYF. The variable domain in full, with the rest retrieved from reference TRBV28 and TRBJ2-3, is DVKVTQSSRYLVKRTGEKVFLECVQDMDHENMFWYRQDPGLGLRLIYFSYDVKMKEKGDIPEGYSVSREKKERFSLILESASTNQTSMYLCASSFHRSDTQYFGPGTRLTVL.

This chain connects TRBV19 to TRBJ2-7; weak D call: TRBD2 (5 bases). The CDR3 consists of 15 residues. The V end was cut by 3 bases, the J end by 1 base, with 13 bases between. From germline, CDR1 is LNHDA and CDR2 SQIVND (reference sequence). This CDR3 reads CASSIGGRTSYEQYF. The CDR3 DNA is TGTGCCAGTAGTATCGGCGGACGGACTTCCTACGAGCAGTACTTC.

By share, this clonotype ranks as large (0.1 to 1%). The V call is TRBV28, the J call TRBJ2-7, with a tentative D call TRBD2 (6 bases). The germline gives CDR1 MDHEN, CDR2 SYDVKM. Between the trimmed V and J ends, which lost 5 bases and 7 bases, there was a span of 9 bases. The CDR3 sequence is 11 residues long. Here the CDR3 DNA reads TGTGCCAGCAGTCTTGGAGGGGAGCAGTACTTC. Protein sequence: CASSLGGEQYF.

In this sample, this clonotype is large. This chain joins TRBV7-2 and TRBJ2-7, with 11 bases fitting TRBD1. Germline V CDR1 and CDR2: SGHTA, FQGNSA. CDR3 size: 14 residues. After removal of 5 bases from V and 3 bases from J, the junction contained 3 bases not matched to a gene. The CDR3 DNA reads TGTGCCAGCAGCCCCGGGACAGGGGGCTACGAGCAGTACTTC. Translation gives CASSPGTGGYEQYF.

This clonotype is classed as large. The V and J genes are TRBV19 and TRBJ2-1; TRBD2 aligns across 7 bases. J was trimmed by 9 bases and V by 7 bases; bases with no gene match: 18. The CDR3 is 16 residues long. Germline V gives CDR1 LNHDA, CDR2 SQIVND (reference sequence). This CDR3 is CASTDTGTTVGLEQFF. In DNA, the CDR3 is TGTGCCAGTACTGATACCGGGACTACGGTAGGCCTTGAGCAGTTCTTC.

This clonotype was counted only a few times. The chain combines TRBV15 with TRBJ1-4; maybe TRBD1 (6 bases). There are 16 residues in the CDR3. Deletions cut 8 bases from V and 7 bases from J, with 23 bases between. Germline CDR1 reads LNHNV; CDR2 reads YYDKDF (reference sequence). CDR3 coding DNA: TGTGCCACCGGCCACGTTCCGGGACAACTAGGTGAAAAACTGTTTTTT. As protein: CATGHVPGQLGEKLFF.

This clonotype counts as medium-sized. The V gene is TRBV28, the J gene TRBJ2-7; D call uncertain. Trimming pared 3 bases from V and 3 bases from J, leaving 18 bases between. The V gene's germline CDR1 is MDHEN and CDR2 SYDVKM. The CDR3 totals 16 residues. The DNA for the CDR3 is TGTGCCAGCAGTTTCGCCCTGACTTACCCGGGCTACGAGCAGTACTTC. It specifies CASSFALTYPGYEQYF.